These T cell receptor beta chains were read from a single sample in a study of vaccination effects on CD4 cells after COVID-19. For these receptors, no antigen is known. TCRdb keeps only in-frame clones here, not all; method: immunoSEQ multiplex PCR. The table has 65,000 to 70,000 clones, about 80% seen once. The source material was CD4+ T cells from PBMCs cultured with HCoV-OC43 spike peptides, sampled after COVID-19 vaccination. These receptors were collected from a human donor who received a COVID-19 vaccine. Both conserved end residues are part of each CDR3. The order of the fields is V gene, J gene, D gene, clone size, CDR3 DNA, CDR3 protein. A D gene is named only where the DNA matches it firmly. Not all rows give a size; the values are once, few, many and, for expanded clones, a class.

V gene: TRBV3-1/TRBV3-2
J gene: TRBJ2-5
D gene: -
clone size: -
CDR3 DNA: TGTGCCAGCACCCGGGAACAAGAGACCCAGTACTTC
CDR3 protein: CASTREQETQYF

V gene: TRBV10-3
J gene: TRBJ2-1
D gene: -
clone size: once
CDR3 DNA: TGTGCCATCAGTGAGAGAGTAGCTATTTACAATGAGCAGTTCTTC
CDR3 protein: CAISERVAIYNEQFF

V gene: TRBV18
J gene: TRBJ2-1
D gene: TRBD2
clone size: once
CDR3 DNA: TGTGCCAGCTCACCAGGACTAGCGGGGGGGCAGGGTGAGCAGTTCTTC
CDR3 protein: CASSPGLAGGQGEQFF

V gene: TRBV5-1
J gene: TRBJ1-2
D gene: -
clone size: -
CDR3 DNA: TGCGCCAGCAGCCCCGATTCAGGGTTATATGGCTACACCTTC
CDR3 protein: CASSPDSGLYGYTF

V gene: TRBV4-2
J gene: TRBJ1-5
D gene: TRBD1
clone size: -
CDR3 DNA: TGTGCCAGCAGCCAAGAAGGGACAGCTCTGGCTCAGCCCCAGCATTTT
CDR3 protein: CASSQEGTALAQPQHF

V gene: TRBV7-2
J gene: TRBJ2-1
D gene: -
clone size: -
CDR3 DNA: TGTGCCAGCAGCTTCTCTTGGCTCGGGGCAACGCGGTTCTTC
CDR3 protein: CASSFSWLGATRFF

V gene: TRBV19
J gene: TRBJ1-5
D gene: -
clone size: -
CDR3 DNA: TGTGCCAGTAAGCGGGCCCCGGCGGGCAATCAGCCCCAGCATTTT
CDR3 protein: CASKRAPAGNQPQHF

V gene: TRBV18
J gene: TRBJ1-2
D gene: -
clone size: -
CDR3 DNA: TGTGCCAGCTCACCACGGCAGGATGATCACTATGGCTACACCTTC
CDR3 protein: CASSPRQDDHYGYTF

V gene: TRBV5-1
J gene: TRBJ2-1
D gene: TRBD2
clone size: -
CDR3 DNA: TGCGCCAGCAGCTTGGTTGCGGGGGGGCTCAGTGGTGAGCAGTTCTTC
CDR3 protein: CASSLVAGGLSGEQFF

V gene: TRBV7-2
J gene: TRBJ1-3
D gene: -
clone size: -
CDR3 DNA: TGTGCCAGCAGCTCAGGGTTTAGTAACACCATATATTTT
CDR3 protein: CASSSGFSNTIYF

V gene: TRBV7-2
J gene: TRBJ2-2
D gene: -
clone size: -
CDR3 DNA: TGTGCCAGCAGCTTAGTTTTCCTTATGGGGGAGCTGTTTTTT
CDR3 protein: CASSLVFLMGELFF

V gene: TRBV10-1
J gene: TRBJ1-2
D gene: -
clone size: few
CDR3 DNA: TGCGCCAGCAGTGAAGGACAGTCCTATGGCTACACCTTC
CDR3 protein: CASSEGQSYGYTF

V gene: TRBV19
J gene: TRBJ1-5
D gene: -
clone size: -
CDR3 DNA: TGTGCCAGTAGGCTACAGGGAGGGAATCAGCCCCAGCATTTT
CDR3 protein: CASRLQGGNQPQHF

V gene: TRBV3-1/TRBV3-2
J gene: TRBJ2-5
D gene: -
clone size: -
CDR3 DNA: TGTGCCAGCAGCCAAGGTGGTGCACAGTACTTC
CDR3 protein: CASSQGGAQYF

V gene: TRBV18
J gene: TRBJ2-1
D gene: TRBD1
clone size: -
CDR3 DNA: TGTGCCAGCTCATCGTTCGGGACAGGGAGCGATGAGCAGTTCTTC
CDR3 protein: CASSSFGTGSDEQFF

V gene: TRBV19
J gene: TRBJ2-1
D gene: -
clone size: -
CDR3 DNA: TGTGCCAGTAGTATGCGGAGGGGCAACAATGAGCAGTTCTTC
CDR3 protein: CASSMRRGNNEQFF

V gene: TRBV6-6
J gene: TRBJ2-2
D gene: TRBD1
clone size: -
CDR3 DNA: TGTGCCAGCAGTCCCCGGACAGGGAGGAACACCGGGGAGCTGTTTTTT
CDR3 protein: CASSPRTGRNTGELFF

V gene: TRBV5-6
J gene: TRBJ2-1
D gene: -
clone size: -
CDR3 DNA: TGTGCCAGCAGCGGGTGGGACAATGAGCAGTTCTTC
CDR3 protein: CASSGWDNEQFF

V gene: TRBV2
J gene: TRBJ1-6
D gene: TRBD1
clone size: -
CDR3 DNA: TGTGCCAGCAGTGAACCGACAGGGGGAGCGTCACCCCTCCACTTT
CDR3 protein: CASSEPTGGASPLHF

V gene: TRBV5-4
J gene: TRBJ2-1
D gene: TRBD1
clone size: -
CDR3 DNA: TGTGCCAGCAGTTACGGGACAGGGCCGGCTGAGCAGTTCTTC
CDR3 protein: CASSYGTGPAEQFF

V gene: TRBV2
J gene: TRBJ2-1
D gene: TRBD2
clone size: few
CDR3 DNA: TGTGCCAGCAGCCCGGGACTAGCGAGCGGGGAGCAGTTCTTC
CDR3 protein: CASSPGLASGEQFF

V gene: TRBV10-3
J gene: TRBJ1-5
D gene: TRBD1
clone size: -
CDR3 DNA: TGTGCCATCAGTGAGGAGGGGACAGGGGGGGATCAGCCCCAGCATTTT
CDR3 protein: CAISEEGTGGDQPQHF

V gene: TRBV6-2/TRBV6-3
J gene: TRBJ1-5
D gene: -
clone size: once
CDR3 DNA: TGTGCCAGCAGCCCGGGACGTTCTCATCAGCCCCAGCATTTT
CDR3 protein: CASSPGRSHQPQHF

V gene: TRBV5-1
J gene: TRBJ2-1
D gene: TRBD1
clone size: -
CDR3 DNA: TGCGCCAGCAGCTGGGGACAGGGTTACAATGAGCAGTTCTTC
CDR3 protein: CASSWGQGYNEQFF

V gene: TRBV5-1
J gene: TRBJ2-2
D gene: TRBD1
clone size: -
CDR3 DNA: TGCGCCAGCAGCTTGGATGGCAGGGGGCGCCGAGGCACCGGGGAGCTGTTTTTT
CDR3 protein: CASSLDGRGRRGTGELFF

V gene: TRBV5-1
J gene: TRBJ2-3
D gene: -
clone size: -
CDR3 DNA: TGCGCCAGCAGCTTGGGGGGTTTCTTTTCGGGGACAGATACGCAGTATTTT
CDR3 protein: CASSLGGFFSGTDTQYF

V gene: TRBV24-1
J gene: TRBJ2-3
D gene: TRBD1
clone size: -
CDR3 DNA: TGTGCCACCAGTGACCCCGGACAGGGGGCGTATACGCAGTATTTT
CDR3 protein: CATSDPGQGAYTQYF

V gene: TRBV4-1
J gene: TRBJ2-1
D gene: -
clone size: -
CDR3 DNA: TGCGCCAGCAGCCAAGGTCCAGCCCAGGGATCCTACAATGAGCAGTTCTTC
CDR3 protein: CASSQGPAQGSYNEQFF

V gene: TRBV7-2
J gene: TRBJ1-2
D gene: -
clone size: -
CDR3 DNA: TGTGCCAGCAGCTTAGTGTTGACAAACTATGGCTACACCTTC
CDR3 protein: CASSLVLTNYGYTF

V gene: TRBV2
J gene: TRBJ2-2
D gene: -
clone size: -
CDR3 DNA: TGTGCCAGCAGCCCCCCACAGGGTTACACCGGGGAGCTGTTTTTT
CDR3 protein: CASSPPQGYTGELFF

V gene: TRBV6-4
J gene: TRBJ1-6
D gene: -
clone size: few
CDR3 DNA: TGTGCCAGCAGTCGTGAGCGAAATTCACCCCTCCACTTT
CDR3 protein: CASSRERNSPLHF

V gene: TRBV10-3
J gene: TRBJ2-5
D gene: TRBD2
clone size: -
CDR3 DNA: TGTGCCATCAGTGAGCCCGGGACTAGCGATAGGGAGACCCAGTACTTC
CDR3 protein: CAISEPGTSDRETQYF

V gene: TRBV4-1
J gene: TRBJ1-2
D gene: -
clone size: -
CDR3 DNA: TGCGCCAGCAGCAAACAAGATTCGGGGAACTATGGCTACACCTTC
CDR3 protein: CASSKQDSGNYGYTF

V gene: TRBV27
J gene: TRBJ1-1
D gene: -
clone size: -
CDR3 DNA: TGTGCCAGCAGTTTAACAGTGGGCACTGAAGCTTTCTTT
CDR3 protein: CASSLTVGTEAFF

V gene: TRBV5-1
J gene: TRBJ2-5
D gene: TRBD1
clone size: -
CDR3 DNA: TGCGCCAGCAGCTTAGACAGGGCCCAAGAGACCCAGTACTTC
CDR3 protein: CASSLDRAQETQYF

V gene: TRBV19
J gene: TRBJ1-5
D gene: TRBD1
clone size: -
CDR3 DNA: TGTGCCAGTAGTAGCCGGGACAGGGTATTTGGGCCCCAGCATTTT
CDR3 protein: CASSSRDRVFGPQHF

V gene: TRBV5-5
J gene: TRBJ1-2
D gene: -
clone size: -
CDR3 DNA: TGTGCCAGCAGCTTGGTCAACACGTACTATGGCTACACCTTC
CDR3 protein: CASSLVNTYYGYTF

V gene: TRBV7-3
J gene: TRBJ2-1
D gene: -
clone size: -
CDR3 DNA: TGTGCCAGCAGCCCCGGTCTTACAACCTACAATGAGCAGTTCTTC
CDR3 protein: CASSPGLTTYNEQFF

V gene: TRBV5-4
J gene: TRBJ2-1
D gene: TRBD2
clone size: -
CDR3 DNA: TGTGCCAGCAGCTCAGGACTAGCGGGGGGGCCGGTTTCCCCCCGGTTCTTC
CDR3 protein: CASSSGLAGGPVSPRFF

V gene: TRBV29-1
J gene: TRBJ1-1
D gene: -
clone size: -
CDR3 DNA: TGCAGCGTTGTACGGCACTCTAACACTGAAGCTTTCTTT
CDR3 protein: CSVVRHSNTEAFF

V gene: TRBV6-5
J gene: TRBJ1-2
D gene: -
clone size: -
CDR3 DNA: TGTGCCAGCAGTTACTCGGACCCGGGGGAAAACTATGGCTACACCTTC
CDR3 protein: CASSYSDPGENYGYTF

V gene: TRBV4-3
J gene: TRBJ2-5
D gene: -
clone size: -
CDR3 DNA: TGCGCCAGCAGCGGACGGACCTCATTGGGGGCCCAGTACTTC
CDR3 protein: CASSGRTSLGAQYF

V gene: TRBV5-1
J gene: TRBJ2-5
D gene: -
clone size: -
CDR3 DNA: TGCGCCAGCAGGTATGGCAGCCAAGAGACCCAGTACTTC
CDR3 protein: CASRYGSQETQYF

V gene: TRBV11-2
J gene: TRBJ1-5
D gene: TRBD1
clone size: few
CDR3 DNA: TGTGCCAGCAGCTCAGGACAGGGGGGAAATCAGCCCCAGCATTTT
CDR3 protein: CASSSGQGGNQPQHF

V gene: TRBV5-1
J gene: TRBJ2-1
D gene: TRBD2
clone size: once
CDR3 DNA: TGCGCCAGCAGCAAAGTACCGAGCGGGGACTCGAGGAATGAGCAGTTCTTC
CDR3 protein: CASSKVPSGDSRNEQFF

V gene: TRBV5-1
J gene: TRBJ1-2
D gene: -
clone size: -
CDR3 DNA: TGCGCCAGCAGCTTGGGTACAGGAGACTATGGCTACACCTTC
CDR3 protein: CASSLGTGDYGYTF